This T cell receptor (beta chain) was documented in a study of tumor-infiltrating lymphocytes in primary liver carcinoma. Study-level background: Men and women, 30 to 69 years of age, made up the patients. Staged T1-T3 N0M0, the tumors had sizes that ranged from about 4 to 10 cm across.

The CDR3 contains 14 residues. The germline V gene has CDR1 MDHEN and CDR2 SYDVKM. V lost 10 bases and J lost 6, with 21 bases in between. It was from approximately 22-30 mg of unsorted bulk tissue that RNA and DNA were co-extracted. The patients had histopathologically diagnosed primary liver carcinoma, and their disease was treated by surgical resection. cDNA specific to TCR beta was made from approximately 500 ng of total RNA, with a constant-region primer employed for priming. Slightly modified ARM-PCR, run as three nested multiplex PCR rounds, produced the TCR beta libraries. For approximately 10 cycles apiece, the opening two PCR rounds ran with TRBV1-TRBV30 forward primers and a C-beta reverse primer. TCRdb called the multiplex PCR reads again in MiXCR, with one record for every CDR3 protein. The table shows around 120,000 distinct CDR3 sequences, with around 70% occurring only once.

Sequenced material: tumor-adjacent normal liver tissue. The sequence was obtained from a woman aged 55-75 years with primary liver carcinoma and hepatitis B virus infection. The V gene is TRBV28, the J gene TRBJ1-2, with D perhaps matching TRBD1 (6 bases). DNA for the CDR3: TGTGCCACCCTTCCGGCGAGGGGGTGGCATGGCTACACCTTC. Translating it yields CATLPARGWHGYTF.